Below, 26 T cell receptor beta chains from the same sample are listed, as sequenced in a study of regulatory T cells in long-lasting Graves disease. To make TCR beta libraries, researchers used iRepertoire HTBI primers and Arm-PCR of CDR3 regions. TCRdb redid the calling of the multiplex PCR reads with MiXCR, one entry per CDR3 protein. The table includes some 440,000 distinct CDR3 sequences, around 21% detected once. The time point: persistent/refractory GD, antithyroid drugs over 5 years with positive TRAb. From RNA extracted from PBMCs, the TCR library was made. The sample consisted of peripheral blood mononuclear cells (PBMCs), taken when the disease was refractory, from a patient treated with antithyroid drugs. These receptors came from a female donor with Graves disease.

The CDR3 sequence is CAWSVGSSVVEQFF. Written as DNA, the CDR3 is TGTGCCTGGAGTGTAGGGTCTAGTGTTGTTGAGCAGTTCTTC. The chain employs TRBV30 and TRBJ2-1; no clear D. The germline V gene has CDR1 GTSNPN and CDR2 SVGIG (reference sequence). CDR3 length equals 14 residues. V was shortened by 0 bases and J by 9 bases, with 15 bases between the two germline ends. Filled out from reference TRBV30 and TRBJ2-1, the complete variable domain reads SQTIHQWPATLVQPVGSPLSLECTVEGTSNPNLYWYRQAAGRGLQLLFYSVGIGQISSEVPQNLSASRPQDRQFILSSKKLLLSDSGFYLCAWSVGSSVVEQFFGPGTRLTVL.

Ten or more counts support this clonotype. The chain couples TRBV12-3 or TRBV12-4 to TRBJ1-1; D is undetermined. This CDR3 is built from 11 residues. Trimming pared 3 bases from V and 7 bases from J, leaving 6 bases between. CDR3 DNA sequence: TGTGCCAGCAGTTTTGGGGATGAAGCTTTCTTT. Its protein is CASSFGDEAFF.

V and J are TRBV20-1 and TRBJ2-3; possible D gene TRBD2, 6 bases. From germline, CDR1 is DFQATT and CDR2 SNEGSKA (reference sequence). The CDR3 is 15 amino acids. The V and J ends lost 4 bases and 2 bases respectively, with 16 bases between them. The CDR3 coding sequence is TGCAGTGCTATCGGTTGGAGGGAGAACACAGATACGCAGTATTTT. It is translated as CSAIGWRENTDTQYF.

This clonotype was counted many times. The V call is TRBV29-1, the J call TRBJ1-1; the D is unclear. The CDR3 length is 13 residues. CDR1 is SQVTM, CDR2 ANQGSEA, per germline. V was pared by 4 bases and J by 0 bases, with 9 bases between. The CDR3, as DNA: TGCAGCGTTGCACGGAATTTGAACACTGAAGCTTTCTTT. Amino acids: CSVARNLNTEAFF.

This clonotype turned up a few times. The J gene is TRBJ2-7, the V gene TRBV18; 8 bases agree with TRBD1. The germline V gene has CDR1 KGHSH and CDR2 LQKENI. J was trimmed by 2 bases and V by 2 bases; bases with no gene match: 8. The CDR3 is 16 amino acids. For the CDR3, the DNA is TGTGCCAGCTCACCAGGAACAGGGGGGACGACCTACGAGCAGTACTTC. Translation: CASSPGTGGTTYEQYF.

To note about this clonotype: A much more abundant neighbour one base away suggests this may be a read error. The chain joins TRBV12-3 or TRBV12-4 to TRBJ2-7; 11 bases map to TRBD2. This CDR3 contains 14 residues. Germline trimming cut 7 bases from V and 5 bases from J; bases unmatched to any gene: 7. The CDR3 DNA reads as TGTGCCAGCACTTGGACTAGCGGGTCGGACGAGCAGTACGTC. As protein: CASTWTSGSDEQYV.

The J gene is TRBJ1-2, the V gene TRBV29-1; 7 bases line up with TRBD1. The CDR3 has 15 amino acids. V lost 4 bases to trimming and J lost 0 bases; unmatched junction nucleotides: 8. Germline V CDR1 and CDR2: SQVTM, ANQGSEA. The CDR3 sequence is CSVVGQAGANYGYTF. DNA for the CDR3: TGCAGCGTTGTAGGACAGGCCGGCGCTAACTATGGCTACACCTTC.

V gene TRBV20-1 combines with J gene TRBJ1-1, with D maybe TRBD1 (5 bases). This CDR3 contains 15 residues. Germline V lookup: CDR1 DFQATT, CDR2 SNEGSKA (reference sequence). Between the trimmed V and J ends, which lost 6 bases and 4 bases, there was a span of 21 bases. For the CDR3, the DNA is TGCAGTGCGAGAAAAACACTCGGGGGAGGCACTGAAGCTTTCTTT. Encoded protein: CSARKTLGGGTEAFF.

The sample holds many counts of this clonotype. The rearrangement uses TRBV24-1 and TRBJ2-7; no clear D. The length of the CDR3 is 14 residues. Germline V gene sequence: CDR1 KGHDR, CDR2 SFDVKD. Trimming left V 5 bases short and J 3 bases short, with 13 bases between. In nucleotides, the CDR3 is TGTGCCACCAGTGGCGGTGGAATGAACTACGAGCAGTACTTC. Translation gives CATSGGGMNYEQYF.

This clonotype was counted a few times. CDR3 loop: CSAPLDYEQYF. CDR3 nucleotides: TGCAGTGCTCCCCTGGACTACGAGCAGTACTTC. V usage is TRBV20-1 and J usage is TRBJ2-7; unclear D gene. CDR1 is DFQATT and CDR2 is SNEGSKA in the germline V gene (reference sequence). This CDR3 comprises 11 residues. V lost 5 bases and J 3 bases, leaving 8 bases between the germline ends.

The chain uses TRBV20-1 and TRBJ2-1; the D is unclear. This CDR3 region has 14 residues. Trimming removed 6 bases at V and 5 bases at J, with 17 bases between. The germline V gene encodes CDR1 DFQATT and CDR2 SNEGSKA (reference sequence). The CDR3 loop is CSAAGENGDNEQFF. The CDR3 DNA sequence: TGCAGTGCCGCAGGAGAGAATGGCGACAATGAGCAGTTCTTC.

The genes are TRBV19 and TRBJ2-2; 9 bases align to TRBD1. V shed 3 bases, J shed 6 bases, and the junction held 5 bases outside the gene matches. The CDR3 totals 15 residues. Germline CDR1 reads LNHDA; CDR2 reads SQIVND (reference sequence). The CDR3 here is CASSMPQGASGELFF. The CDR3 coding sequence is TGTGCCAGTAGTATGCCACAGGGGGCGTCCGGGGAGCTGTTTTTT.

Ten or more counts support this clonotype. The CDR3 nucleotides read TGCAGTGCTAGTCAGCGGGCCAACCCCTACGAGCAGTACTTC. This gives the protein CSASQRANPYEQYF. V is TRBV20-1 and J is TRBJ2-7; a possible D gene is TRBD2 (6 bases). The CDR3 has 14 residues. The germline V gene encodes CDR1 DFQATT and CDR2 SNEGSKA (reference sequence). Trimming shortened V by 3 bases and J by 2 bases, and 14 bases separated the two germline ends.

The chain employs TRBV4-3 and TRBJ1-2; D unclear. The CDR3 is 15 residues long. CDR1 LGHNA and CDR2 YSLEER come from the germline V gene. The ends were cut back, 0 bases at V and 4 bases at J, with 12 bases in the middle. The CDR3, as DNA: TGCGCCAGCAGCCAAGATGGCCGATCCTCCTATGGCTACACCTTC. Its translation: CASSQDGRSSYGYTF.

This chain connects TRBV6-9 to TRBJ2-4; 12 bases agree with TRBD2. CDR3 length: 16 amino acids. Per germline, CDR1 MNHGY and CDR2 SVAAGI. V gave up 4 bases and J gave up 7 bases; unmatched junction bases: 8. The CDR3 sequence is CASSSTSGRRGNIQYF. As DNA, the CDR3 is TGTGCCAGCAGTTCCACTAGCGGGAGGAGGGGGAACATTCAGTACTTC.

The V gene is TRBV2, the J gene TRBJ2-1; 9 nucleotides align to TRBD2. The CDR3 consists of 16 residues. Unmatched junction bases numbered 9, after V lost 7 bases and J lost 2 bases. CDR1 and CDR2 (germline): SNHLY, FYNNEI. The CDR3 DNA reads as TGTGCCAGCACCCCGCCCGCGGGAGGGCCCTACAATGAGCAGTTCTTC. Its protein is CASTPPAGGPYNEQFF.

This clonotype has ten or more counts. This chain connects TRBV7-2 to TRBJ1-1, with a tentative D call TRBD1 (5 bases). Trimming cost V 6 bases and J 10 bases, with 18 bases left between them. Looked up from germline, CDR1 is SGHTA and CDR2 is FQGNSA. The CDR3 runs 13 residues. The CDR3 DNA sequence: TGTGCCAGCAGTCTCGACAGTAGCATCCGAGCTTTCTTT. Its protein product is CASSLDSSIRAFF.

This clonotype showed up many times. The rearrangement joins TRBV11-2 to TRBJ1-2; maybe TRBD1 (6 bases). V lost 5 bases and J 4 bases, leaving 20 bases between the germline ends. In germline, CDR1 is SGHAT, CDR2 FQNNGV. The CDR3 is 16 amino acids. In nucleotides, the CDR3 is TGTGCCAGCAGCCCAATAGGGGGTCTGAGGAGCTATGGCTACACCTTC. Translating gives CASSPIGGLRSYGYTF.

This clonotype has just a few counts. This rearrangement joins TRBV10-3 to TRBJ1-5; the D is unclear. The germline V gene encodes CDR1 ENHRY and CDR2 SYGVKD. The CDR3 has 13 residues. CDR3 in DNA: TGTGCACTACGCGCCGGAAGCAATCAGCCCCAGCATTTT. Its protein is CALRAGSNQPQHF.

This clonotype has ten or more counts. For the CDR3, the DNA is TGTGCCATCCGGGACAGGCTAAAAATGAACACTGAAGCTTTCTTT. Encoded protein: CAIRDRLKMNTEAFF. This chain connects TRBV10-3 to TRBJ1-1, with 8 nucleotides matching TRBD1. The CDR3 is 15 amino acids. Germline CDR1 reads ENHRY; CDR2 reads SYGVKD. V trimming: 8 bases; J trimming: 0 bases; junction bases outside the gene matches: 8.

This clonotype was seen a few times. This rearrangement joins TRBV6-2 or TRBV6-3 to TRBJ2-7, with 7 positions matching TRBD1. Germline V gene lookup returns CDR1 MNHEY and CDR2 SVGEGT. The CDR3 has 16 residues. With V trimmed by 0 bases and J by 0 bases, 5 bases remained unmatched. This CDR3 reads CASSYSTGTDSYEQYF. CDR3 in DNA: TGTGCCAGCAGTTACTCTACTGGGACAGACTCCTACGAGCAGTACTTC.

This clonotype turned up a few times. CDR3 coding DNA: TGTGCCAGCAGTTACTCGACCGTTATGGGCTACACCTTC. It codes for CASSYSTVMGYTF. The V gene is TRBV6-2 or TRBV6-3, the J gene TRBJ1-2; no firm D call. The CDR3 length is 13 residues. Trimming shortened V by 0 bases and J by 8 bases, and 10 bases separated the two germline ends. The germline CDR1 and CDR2 sequences are MNHEY and SVGEGT.

This clonotype was seen ten or more times. The rearrangement uses TRBV7-8 and TRBJ2-2; D remains unclear. Germline-derived CDR1 and CDR2 are SGHVS and FQNEAQ. The V gene lost 5 bases and the J gene lost 6 bases, with 10 bases spanning the gap. The CDR3 totals 13 residues. For the CDR3, the DNA is TGTGCCAGCAGCAGCCTCCTTGCCGGGGAGCTGTTTTTT. Protein product: CASSSLLAGELFF. Filled out from reference TRBV7-8 and TRBJ2-2, the complete variable domain reads GAGVSQSPRYKVAKRGQDVALRCDPISGHVSLFWYQQALGQGPEFLTYFQNEAQLDKSGLPSDRFFAERPEGSVSTLKIQRTQQEDSAVYLCASSSLLAGELFFGEGSRLTVL.

The chain has TRBV19 and TRBJ1-2; D is perhaps TRBD1 (6 bases). Germline V gene sequence: CDR1 LNHDA, CDR2 SQIVND (reference sequence). The CDR3 extends over 18 amino acids. The germline V and J ends were trimmed by 6 bases and 0 bases, with 23 bases remaining between them. CDR3 nucleotides: TGTGCCAGTAGATCACCTCAATTCGGACAGACAGCTAACTATGGCTACACCTTC. Its translation is CASRSPQFGQTANYGYTF.

The sample holds many counts of this clonotype. This chain uses TRBV6-1 with TRBJ1-2, with 9 bases fitting TRBD1. The germline CDR1 and CDR2 sequences are MNHNS and SASEGT. The CDR3 consists of 15 residues. Trimming took 7 bases from V and 4 from J; bases not matched to a gene: 10. This chain's CDR3 is CASTPGQGRLYGYTF. CDR3 bases: TGTGCCAGCACCCCTGGACAGGGGCGACTCTATGGCTACACCTTC.

This clonotype was observed many times. The V and J genes are TRBV6-1 and TRBJ2-7; the D gene is possibly TRBD2 (6 bases). The CDR3 contains 14 residues. CDR1 and CDR2 (germline): MNHNS, SASEGT. The V and J ends lost 6 bases and 3 bases respectively, with 15 bases between them. The CDR3 here is CASRSQRGGYEQYF. CDR3 DNA sequence: TGTGCCAGCAGATCCCAAAGGGGAGGCTACGAGCAGTACTTC.